Shown below are 23 T cell receptor beta chains from a single sample sequenced in a study of blood T cell repertoires in COVID-19. This table comes from immunoSEQ multiplex PCR, and its TCRdb copy is limited to in-frame clones, with some not included. The data show roughly 280,000 clones, with around 93% seen just once and around 2.8% held by the top ten. Sequences were obtained from PBMCs or T cells enriched from blood (not recorded which). The receptor set was obtained from a man aged 35 to 55 who had been exposed to COVID-19.

As DNA, the CDR3 is TGTGCCAGCAGCCCGTTCACAGGGGATGGGGCCAACGTCCTGACTTTC. The encoded protein is CASSPFTGDGANVLTF. The chain joins TRBV4-2 to TRBJ2-6, with TRBD1 identical over 7 bases. Germline V gives CDR1 LGHNA, CDR2 YNFKEQ. The CDR3 sequence is 16 residues long. Trimming took 4 bases from V and 3 from J; bases not matched to a gene: 6.

The chain recombines TRBV5-4 with TRBJ1-2, with no clear D. Trimming removed 5 bases from V and 2 bases from J, with 16 bases in between. This CDR3 spans 15 amino acids. The germline V gene has CDR1 SGHNT and CDR2 YYREEE (reference sequence). The chain's CDR3 is CASRERGSDNYGYTF. CDR3 nucleotides: TGTGCCAGCAGGGAAAGAGGGTCGGACAACTATGGCTACACCTTC.

On this clone: The germline gene is not matched at one end of the junction; a read error may be the cause. The J gene is TRBJ2-3, the V gene TRBV7-7; D possibly corresponds to TRBD1 (7 bases). The germline V gene encodes CDR1 SSHAT and CDR2 FNYEAQ (reference sequence). The CDR3 consists of 16 residues. DNA for the CDR3: TGTGCTAGCAGCCTAGCGACAGGGAAATTTGCAGATACGCAGTATTTT. Protein sequence: CASSLATGKFADTQYF.

This sequence joins TRBV5-3 and TRBJ2-3; 11 bases fit TRBD2. TRBV5-3 is an ORF, and what it does is uncertain. This CDR3 spans 15 amino acids. V gave up 4 bases and J gave up 6 bases; unmatched junction bases: 7. The CDR3 protein is CARSQTSGSTDTQYF. CDR3 DNA sequence: TGTGCCAGAAGCCAAACTAGCGGGAGTACCGATACGCAGTATTTT.

V gene TRBV2 combines with J gene TRBJ1-1; tentative D call: TRBD1 (6 bases). Germline V gene lookup returns CDR1 SNHLY and CDR2 FYNNEI. V was clipped by 6 bases and J by 1 base, with 9 bases between them. The CDR3 spans 13 residues. This CDR3 reads CASRRDTNTEAFF. As DNA, the CDR3 is TGTGCCAGCAGGAGGGACACGAACACTGAAGCTTTCTTT. The full variable domain, rest sourced from reference TRBV2 and TRBJ1-1, is EPEVTQTPSHQVTQMGQEVILRCVPISNHLYFYWYRQILGQKVEFLVSFYNNEISEKSEIFDDQFSVERPDGSNFTLKIRSTKLEDSAMYFCASRRDTNTEAFFGQGTRLTVV.

The chain carries TRBV27 and TRBJ2-7; 8 positions agree with TRBD1. Germline trimming cut 4 bases from V and 3 bases from J; bases unmatched to any gene: 5. CDR1 MNHEY and CDR2 SMNVEV come from the germline V gene (reference sequence). This CDR3 is 14 amino acids long. The CDR3 loop is CASSSGQENYEQYF. The CDR3 DNA follows: TGTGCCAGCAGTTCGGGACAGGAAAACTACGAGCAGTACTTC.

The V gene is TRBV27, the J gene TRBJ2-7; 7 nucleotides agree with TRBD1. The junction had 8 bases not matched to a gene; V was cut back by 8 bases and J by 4 bases. In germline, CDR1 is MNHEY, CDR2 SMNVEV (reference sequence). CDR3 length: 13 residues. CDR3 coding DNA: TGTGCCAGCGGTAGGGGCAGGGGGTACGAGCAGTACTTC. This codes for CASGRGRGYEQYF.

The chain carries TRBV6-6 and TRBJ1-1; 8 nucleotides match TRBD1. The CDR3 is made up of 16 amino acids. From germline, CDR1 is MNHNY and CDR2 SVGAGI (reference sequence). With V trimmed by 1 base and J by 1 base, 5 bases remained unmatched. CDR3 in amino acids: CASSYLADRGNTEAFF. Here the CDR3 DNA reads TGTGCCAGCAGTTACTTAGCAGACAGGGGGAACACTGAAGCTTTCTTT.

In its sample, this clone was seen once. The gene calls are TRBV9 and TRBJ2-3, with D perhaps matching TRBD2 (6 bases). Germline CDR1 is SGDLS and CDR2 is YYNGEE. Trimming left V 6 bases short and J 2 bases short, with 10 bases between. The CDR3 has 13 amino acids. The CDR3 DNA follows: TGTGCCAGCAAACGGGAGCCCACAGATACGCAGTATTTT. Encoded protein: CASKREPTDTQYF. The full variable domain, rest sourced from reference TRBV9 and TRBJ2-3, is DSGVTQTPKHLITATGQRVTLRCSPRSGDLSVYWYQQSLDQGLQFLIQYYNGEERAKGNILERFSAQQFPDLHSELNLSSLELGDSALYFCASKREPTDTQYFGPGTRLTVL.

The rearrangement uses TRBV5-1 and TRBJ2-5; tentative D call: TRBD2 (6 bases). Trimming removed 3 bases at V and 4 bases at J, with 13 bases between. The CDR3 extends over 14 amino acids. Germline V gene lookup returns CDR1 SGHRS and CDR2 YFSETQ. CDR3 loop: CASSWTTSTETQYF. DNA of the CDR3: TGCGCCAGCAGCTGGACGACTAGTACAGAGACCCAGTACTTC.

Comment on this clone: This sample also contains other DNA sequences that code for the same CDR3. The J gene is TRBJ2-5, the V gene TRBV28, with D unclear. Germline V gene data show CDR1 as MDHEN and CDR2 as SYDVKM. The CDR3 is 12 residues long. V was clipped by 5 bases and J by 3 bases, with 7 bases between them. The CDR3 DNA reads as TGTGCCAGCAGTCCCCCAGAAGAGACCCAGTACTTC. Amino acids: CASSPPEETQYF.

This clone is a singleton in its sample. The chain uses TRBV2 and TRBJ2-3, with 11 bases aligning to TRBD2. This CDR3 comprises 16 residues. In germline, CDR1 is SNHLY, CDR2 FYNNEI. The V gene end was trimmed by 5 bases and the J gene end by 1 base; junction bases not matched to a gene: 5. Here the CDR3 DNA reads TGTGCCAGCAGTCCCCGGACTAGCGGGCGCACAGATACGCAGTATTTT. Residues: CASSPRTSGRTDTQYF.

The genes are TRBV25-1 and TRBJ1-4, with 7 bases fitting TRBD1. The CDR3 contains 16 residues. Germline V gene lookup returns CDR1 MGHDK and CDR2 SYGVNS. J was trimmed by 1 base and V by 3 bases; bases with no gene match: 5. Here the CDR3 DNA reads TGTGCCAGCAGTGAGCCTAGGGGGCAAACTAATGAAAAACTGTTTTTT. It translates to CASSEPRGQTNEKLFF.

The rearrangement links TRBV28 to TRBJ2-7, with 9 bases aligning to TRBD1. V lost 7 bases and J lost 4; bases outside the gene matches: 5. This CDR3 region has 13 residues. Germline values: CDR1 MDHEN, CDR2 SYDVKM. In DNA form, the CDR3 reads TGTGCCAGCAACAGGGGGCGGACGTACGAGCAGTACTTC. Translation gives CASNRGRTYEQYF. Together with reference TRBV28 and TRBJ2-7, the CDR3 gives the full variable domain: DVKVTQSSRYLVKRTGEKVFLECVQDMDHENMFWYRQDPGLGLRLIYFSYDVKMKEKGDIPEGYSVSREKKERFSLILESASTNQTSMYLCASNRGRTYEQYFGPGTRLTVT.

J is TRBJ2-2 and V is TRBV7-6; D remains ambiguous. V was shortened by 5 bases and J by 4 bases, with 11 bases between the two germline ends. The CDR3 spans 14 residues. The germline V gene has CDR1 SGHVS and CDR2 FNYEAQ. CDR3 loop: CASSPILTTGELFF. For the CDR3, the DNA is TGTGCCAGCAGCCCGATACTTACCACCGGGGAGCTGTTTTTT.

CDR3 protein: CASSLGGQLNTGELFF. The CDR3 bases are TGTGCCAGCAGCTTAGGGGGACAGCTGAACACCGGGGAGCTGTTTTTT. This rearrangement joins TRBV7-2 to TRBJ2-2; 7 bases map to TRBD1. This CDR3 contains 16 residues. Germline V gene sequence: CDR1 SGHTA, CDR2 FQGNSA. The ends lost 1 base at V and 1 base at J; junction bases unmatched: 3.

This clone appeared a single time. The genes are TRBV18 and TRBJ1-3; D unclear. Germline V gene data show CDR1 as KGHSH and CDR2 as LQKENI. This CDR3 is built from 13 residues. Deletions cut 3 bases from V and 0 bases from J, with 3 bases between. Here the CDR3 reads CASSPSSGNTIYF. The CDR3 DNA reads as TGTGCCAGCTCACCGAGCTCTGGAAACACCATATATTTT. Full variable domain (outside the CDR3, taken from reference TRBV18 and TRBJ1-3): NAGVMQNPRHLVRRRGQEARLRCSPMKGHSHVYWYRQLPEEGLKFMVYLQKENIIDESGMPKERFSAEFPKEGPSILRIQQVVRGDSAAYFCASSPSSGNTIYFGEGSWLTVV.

This clone was counted once. The genes are TRBV19 and TRBJ1-3; 8 positions agree with TRBD1. CDR1 and CDR2 (germline): LNHDA, SQIVND (reference sequence). V shed 6 bases, J shed 2 bases, and the junction held 9 bases outside the gene matches. CDR3 length equals 16 residues. CDR3 loop: CASRERRGLTGNTIYF. The CDR3 coding sequence is TGTGCCAGTAGAGAACGCAGGGGGCTTACTGGAAACACCATATATTTT.

V is TRBV7-6 and J is TRBJ2-3, with 7 bases that match TRBD2. The trim removed 2 bases at V and 3 bases at J, leaving 17 bases unmatched. In germline, CDR1 is SGHVS, CDR2 FNYEAQ. The CDR3 has 19 amino acids. This chain's CDR3 is CASSLPTSSYSGWTDTQYF. The CDR3 nucleotides read TGTGCCAGCAGCTTACCCACCTCGTCCTATAGCGGGTGGACAGATACGCAGTATTTT.

Only a few counts were recorded for this clone. The rearrangement uses TRBV7-3 and TRBJ2-1; TRBD1 matches at 8 bases. The V segment lost 1 base and the J segment 11 bases; nucleotides outside the gene matches: 4. CDR3 length: 13 amino acids. Germline V gene lookup returns CDR1 SGHTA and CDR2 FQGTGA. CDR3: CASSLMTGEKQFF. As DNA, the CDR3 is TGTGCCAGCAGCTTAATGACAGGGGAGAAGCAGTTCTTC.

The chain employs TRBV4-2 and TRBJ2-5; weak D call: TRBD1 (7 bases). The CDR3 is made up of 16 amino acids. Germline CDR1 LGHNA, CDR2 YNFKEQ. V lost 0 bases and J lost 1, with 12 bases in between. The CDR3 loop is CASSQEGGQSQETQYF. The CDR3 nucleotides read TGTGCCAGCAGCCAAGAGGGGGGACAGAGCCAAGAGACCCAGTACTTC.

The rearrangement links TRBV6-1 to TRBJ2-3, with a possible D match to TRBD1 (5 bases). Germline values: CDR1 MNHNS, CDR2 SASEGT. The CDR3 covers 12 residues. Trimming took off 3 bases at V and 10 bases at J, with 11 bases between the two ends. The CDR3 DNA follows: TGTGCCAGCAGTGACAGGGAATCGGCGCAGTATTTT. It codes for CASSDRESAQYF.

This rearrangement joins TRBV13 to TRBJ1-1, with no clear D. V lost 7 bases and J lost 1, with 10 bases in between. The germline V gene encodes CDR1 PRHDT and CDR2 FYEKMQ (reference sequence). The CDR3 loop spans 13 amino acids. The CDR3 DNA reads as TGTGCCAGCACGACGGGTAGGAACACTGAAGCTTTCTTT. Amino acid sequence: CASTTGRNTEAFF.